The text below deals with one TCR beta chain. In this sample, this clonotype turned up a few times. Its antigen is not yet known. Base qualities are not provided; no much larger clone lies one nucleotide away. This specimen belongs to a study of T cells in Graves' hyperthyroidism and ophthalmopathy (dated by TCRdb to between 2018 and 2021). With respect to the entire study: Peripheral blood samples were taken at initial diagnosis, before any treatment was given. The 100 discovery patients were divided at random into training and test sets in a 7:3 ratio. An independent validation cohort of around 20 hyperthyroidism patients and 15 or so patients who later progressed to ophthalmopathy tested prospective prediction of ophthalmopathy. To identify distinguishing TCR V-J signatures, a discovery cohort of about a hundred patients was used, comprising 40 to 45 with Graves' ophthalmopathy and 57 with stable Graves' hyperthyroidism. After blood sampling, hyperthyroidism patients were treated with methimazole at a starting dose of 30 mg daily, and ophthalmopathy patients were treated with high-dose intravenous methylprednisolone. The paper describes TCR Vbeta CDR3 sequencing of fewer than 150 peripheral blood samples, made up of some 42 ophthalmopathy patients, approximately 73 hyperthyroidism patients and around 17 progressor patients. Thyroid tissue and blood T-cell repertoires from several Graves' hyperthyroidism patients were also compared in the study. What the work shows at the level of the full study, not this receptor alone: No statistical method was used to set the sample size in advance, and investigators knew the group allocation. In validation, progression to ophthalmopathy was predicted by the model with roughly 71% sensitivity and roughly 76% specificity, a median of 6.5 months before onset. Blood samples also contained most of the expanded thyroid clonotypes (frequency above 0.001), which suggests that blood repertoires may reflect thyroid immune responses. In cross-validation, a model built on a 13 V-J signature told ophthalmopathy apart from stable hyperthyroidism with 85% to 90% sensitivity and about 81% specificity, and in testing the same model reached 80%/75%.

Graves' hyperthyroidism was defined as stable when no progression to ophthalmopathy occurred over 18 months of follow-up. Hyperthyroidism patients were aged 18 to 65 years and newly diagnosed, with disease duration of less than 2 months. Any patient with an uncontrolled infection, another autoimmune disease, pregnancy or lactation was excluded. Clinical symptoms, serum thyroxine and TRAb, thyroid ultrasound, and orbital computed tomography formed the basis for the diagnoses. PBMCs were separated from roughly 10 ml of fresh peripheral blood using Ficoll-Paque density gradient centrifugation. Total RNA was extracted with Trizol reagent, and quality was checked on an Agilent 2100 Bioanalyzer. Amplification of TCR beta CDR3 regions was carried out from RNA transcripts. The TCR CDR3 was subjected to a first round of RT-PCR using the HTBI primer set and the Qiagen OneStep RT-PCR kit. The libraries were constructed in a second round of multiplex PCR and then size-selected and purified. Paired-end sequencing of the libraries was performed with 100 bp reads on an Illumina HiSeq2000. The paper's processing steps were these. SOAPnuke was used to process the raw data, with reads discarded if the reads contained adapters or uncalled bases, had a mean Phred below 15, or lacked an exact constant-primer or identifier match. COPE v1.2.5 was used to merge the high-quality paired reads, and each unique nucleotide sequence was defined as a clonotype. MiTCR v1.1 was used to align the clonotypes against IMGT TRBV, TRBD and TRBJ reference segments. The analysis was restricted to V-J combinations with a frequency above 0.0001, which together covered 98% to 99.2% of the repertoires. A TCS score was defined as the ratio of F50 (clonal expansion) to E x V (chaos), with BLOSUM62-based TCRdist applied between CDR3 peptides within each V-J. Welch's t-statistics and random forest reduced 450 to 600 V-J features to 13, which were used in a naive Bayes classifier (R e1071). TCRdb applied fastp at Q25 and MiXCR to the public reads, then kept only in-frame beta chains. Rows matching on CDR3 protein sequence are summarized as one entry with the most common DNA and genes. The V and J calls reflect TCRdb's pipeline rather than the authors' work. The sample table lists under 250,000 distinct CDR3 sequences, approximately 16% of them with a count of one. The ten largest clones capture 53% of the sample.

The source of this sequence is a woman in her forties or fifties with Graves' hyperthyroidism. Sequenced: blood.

The CDR3 sequence is CASSPPGQGAQNIQYF. The DNA reads as follows: TGTGCCAGCAGCCCCCCGGGACAGGGGGCGCAAAACATTCAGTACTTC. The sequence is built from TRBV6-1 and TRBJ2-4; a stretch of 12 junction bases matches TRBD1. Via the germline V gene, CDR1 is MNHNS and CDR2 SASEGT. Counted from cysteine to phenylalanine, this CDR3 has 16 amino acids. The entry retains the CDR3 DNA only, 48 bases that are in frame from base 1. Germline trimming: 6 bases from V, 5 bases from J; junction bases outside gene matches: 8.